Below are 8 T cell receptor beta chains sequenced from a single sample in a study of CD8 T cells in Susac syndrome (dated by TCRdb to about 2019). To prepare the library, the immunoSEQ multiplex PCR assay was applied. RNA was extracted with the RNeasy kit and roughly 0.5 to 1 ug was reverse transcribed using random hexamers. TCRdb trimmed the raw reads at Q25, called clones with MiXCR and kept productive beta chains. When rows share a CDR3 protein, they turn into one entry using the most common DNA and genes. Recorded for this sample are around 300,000 distinct CDR3 sequences; 92% of them occurred a single time. Approximately 0.065% of the sample goes to the ten largest clones. Sequencing was done on a sample of CD4+ T cells from PBMCs. Every receptor here comes from a human donor with multiple sclerosis.

J is TRBJ2-7 and V is TRBV7-2; maybe TRBD1 (5 bases). CDR3 length: 14 residues. Germline V lookup: CDR1 SGHTA, CDR2 FQGNSA. V was shortened by 1 base and J by 0 bases, with 7 bases between the two germline ends. The DNA for the CDR3 is TGTGCCAGCAGCTTAGACAGGCGCTCCTACGAGCAGTACTTC. Translation: CASSLDRRSYEQYF.

The chain links TRBV3-1 to TRBJ1-5; D unclear. The CDR3 is 12 residues long. Germline V gives CDR1 LGHDT, CDR2 YNNKEL (reference sequence). Trimming shortened V by 4 bases and J by 8 bases, and 9 bases separated the two germline ends. Here the CDR3 DNA reads TGTGCCAGCAGCCCCGGGTCCGAGCCCCAGCATTTT. Its translation: CASSPGSEPQHF.

The genes are TRBV7-8 and TRBJ1-1; D is uncertain. V lost 1 base and J 0 bases, leaving 15 bases between the germline ends. The germline V gene has CDR1 SGHVS and CDR2 FQNEAQ. This CDR3 has 17 amino acids. Written as DNA, the CDR3 is TGTGCCAGCAGCTTAGATTCCCTTGGCACCCTGAACACTGAAGCTTTCTTT. It is translated as CASSLDSLGTLNTEAFF.

The genes are TRBV7-9 and TRBJ2-7; D perhaps matches TRBD2 (5 bases). V shed 7 bases and J shed 6 bases, with 16 bases lying between them. CDR3 length: 13 residues. Germline V lookup: CDR1 SEHNR, CDR2 FQNEAQ (reference sequence). CDR3 bases: TGTGCCAGCACCCAAAGTGCGGGTAGCGAGCAGTACTTC. Protein sequence: CASTQSAGSEQYF.

This clonotype was observed once. The J gene is TRBJ1-2, the V gene TRBV20-1, with TRBD1 matching over 7 bases. Germline assignment: CDR1 DFQATT and CDR2 SNEGSKA (reference sequence). V shed 5 bases and J 3 bases; nucleotides not matched to a gene: 9. The CDR3 extends over 14 amino acids. CDR3 sequence reads: CSAPSRQGDYGYTF. The CDR3 DNA follows: TGCAGTGCTCCAAGCAGACAGGGCGACTATGGCTACACCTTC.

The V call is TRBV5-1, the J call TRBJ2-1; 9 bases fit TRBD2. This CDR3 has 16 amino acids. The V and J ends lost 4 bases and 0 bases, in that order; junction bases with no gene match: 5. CDR1 is SGHRS and CDR2 is YFSETQ in the germline V gene. In nucleotides, the CDR3 is TGCGCCAGCAGCGACCTTAGCGGGGGCTCCTACAATGAGCAGTTCTTC. Translating gives CASSDLSGGSYNEQFF.

The chain recombines TRBV18 with TRBJ2-7, with 9 bases that match TRBD1. V was pared by 1 base and J by 0 bases, with 1 base of the junction left unmatched. CDR3 length equals 15 residues. The germline CDR1 and CDR2 sequences are KGHSH and LQKENI. This CDR3 is CASSPRGQGSYEQYF. CDR3 in DNA: TGTGCCAGCTCACCACGGGGACAGGGCTCCTACGAGCAGTACTTC.

The chain uses TRBV6-2 or TRBV6-3 and TRBJ2-1; TRBD2 matches at 10 bases. The CDR3 covers 16 residues. CDR1 and CDR2 (germline): MNHEY, SVGEGT. Trimming took 6 bases from V and 4 from J; bases not matched to a gene: 9. As DNA, the CDR3 is TGTGCCAGCAGAGATATAGCGGGAGGCGATTACAATGAGCAGTTCTTC. It specifies CASRDIAGGDYNEQFF.